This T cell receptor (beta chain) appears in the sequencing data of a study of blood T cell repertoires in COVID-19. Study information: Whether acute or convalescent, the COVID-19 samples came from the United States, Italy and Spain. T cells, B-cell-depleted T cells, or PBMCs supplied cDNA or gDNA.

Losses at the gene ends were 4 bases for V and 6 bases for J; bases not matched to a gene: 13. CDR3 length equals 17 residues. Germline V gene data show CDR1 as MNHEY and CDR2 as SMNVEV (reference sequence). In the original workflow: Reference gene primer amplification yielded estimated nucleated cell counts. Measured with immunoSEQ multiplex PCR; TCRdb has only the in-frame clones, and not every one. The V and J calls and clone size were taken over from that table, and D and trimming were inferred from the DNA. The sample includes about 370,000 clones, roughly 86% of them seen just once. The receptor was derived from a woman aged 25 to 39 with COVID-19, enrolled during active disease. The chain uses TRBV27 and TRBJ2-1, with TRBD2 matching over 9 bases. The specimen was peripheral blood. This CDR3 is CASSWGWGGRASNEQFF. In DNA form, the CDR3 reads TGTGCCAGCAGTTGGGGGTGGGGCGGGAGGGCCTCCAATGAGCAGTTCTTC.